The present entry profiles one T cell receptor beta chain with its context. Antigen unknown. In germline, CDR1 is SGHAT, CDR2 FQNNGV. Trimming cost V 3 bases and J 9 bases, with 9 bases left between them. CDR3 length: 12 amino acids. Next came a second PCR, run for about 6 to 11 cycles, which used a sample-barcoded 5' primer along with a J-beta primer mix. From the 5' RACE reads, TCRdb called clonotypes with MiXCR, one entry per CDR3 protein. The sample carries a few hundred thousand distinct CDR3 sequences, 25% to 30% recorded once. The data are from a study of blood T cells in healthy people across ages. Study observations and caveats: The study could not conclusively compare naive and antigen-experienced cells, given its unsorted PBMCs.

The chain carries TRBV11-2 and TRBJ2-1; tentative D call: TRBD1 (5 bases). Sequencing was done on a sample of blood. This TCR derives from a woman in her 70s in good health. The DNA of the CDR3 is TGTGCCAGCAGCTTTAAGGGGCTTGAGCAGTTCTTC. This encodes CASSFKGLEQFF.